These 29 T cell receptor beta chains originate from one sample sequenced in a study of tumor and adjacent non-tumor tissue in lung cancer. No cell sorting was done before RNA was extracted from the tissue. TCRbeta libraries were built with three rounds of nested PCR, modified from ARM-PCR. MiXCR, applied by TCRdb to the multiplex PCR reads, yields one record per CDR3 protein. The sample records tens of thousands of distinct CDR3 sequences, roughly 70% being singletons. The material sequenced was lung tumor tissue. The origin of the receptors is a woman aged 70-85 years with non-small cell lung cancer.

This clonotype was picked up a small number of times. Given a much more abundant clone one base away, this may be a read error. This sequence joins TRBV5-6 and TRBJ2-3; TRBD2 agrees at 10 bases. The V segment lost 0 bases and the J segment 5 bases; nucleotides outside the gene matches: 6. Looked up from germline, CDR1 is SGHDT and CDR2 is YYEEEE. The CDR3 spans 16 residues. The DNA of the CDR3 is TGTGCCAGCAGCTTGGTGGCTAGCGGGAGAGGAGATACGCAGTATTTT. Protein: CASSLVASGRGDTQYF.

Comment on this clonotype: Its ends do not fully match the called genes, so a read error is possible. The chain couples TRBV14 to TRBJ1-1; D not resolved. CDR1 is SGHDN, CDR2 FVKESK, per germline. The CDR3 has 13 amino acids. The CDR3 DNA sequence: TGTGCCAGCAGCCAAACAGAAATGTCTGAAGCCTTCTTT. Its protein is CASSQTEMSEAFF.

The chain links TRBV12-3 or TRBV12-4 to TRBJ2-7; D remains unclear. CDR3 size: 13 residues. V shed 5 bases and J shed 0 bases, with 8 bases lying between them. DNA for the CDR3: TGTGCCAGCAGTCGTGGGGACTCCTACGAGCAGTACTTC. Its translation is CASSRGDSYEQYF.

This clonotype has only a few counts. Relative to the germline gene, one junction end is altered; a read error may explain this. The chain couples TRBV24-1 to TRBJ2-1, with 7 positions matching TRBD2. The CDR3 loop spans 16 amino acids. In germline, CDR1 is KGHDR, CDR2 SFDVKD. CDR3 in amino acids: CATGDLGGSSYNEQFF. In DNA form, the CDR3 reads TGTGCCACCGGTGATTTGGGCGGGAGCTCCTACAATGAGCAGTTCTTC.

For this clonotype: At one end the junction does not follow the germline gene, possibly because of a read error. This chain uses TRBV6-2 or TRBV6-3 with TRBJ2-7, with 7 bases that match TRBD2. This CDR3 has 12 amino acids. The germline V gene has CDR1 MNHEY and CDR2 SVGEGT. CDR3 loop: CASSYWDYEQFF. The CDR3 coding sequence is TGTGCCAGTTCGTATTGGGACTACGAGCAGTTTTTC.

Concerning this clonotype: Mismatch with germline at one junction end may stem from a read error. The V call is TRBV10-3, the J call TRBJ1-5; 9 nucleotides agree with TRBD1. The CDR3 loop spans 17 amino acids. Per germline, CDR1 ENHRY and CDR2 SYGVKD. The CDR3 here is CAITQGLGQGERQPQHF. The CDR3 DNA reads TGTGCAATCACCCAGGGGTTGGGACAGGGTGAACGCCAGCCCCAGCATTTC.

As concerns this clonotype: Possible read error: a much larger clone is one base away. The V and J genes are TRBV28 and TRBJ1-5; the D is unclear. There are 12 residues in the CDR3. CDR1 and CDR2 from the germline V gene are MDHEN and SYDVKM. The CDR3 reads CTSERSNQPQHF. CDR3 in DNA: TGTACCAGCGAGAGAAGCAATCAGCCCCAGCATTTT.

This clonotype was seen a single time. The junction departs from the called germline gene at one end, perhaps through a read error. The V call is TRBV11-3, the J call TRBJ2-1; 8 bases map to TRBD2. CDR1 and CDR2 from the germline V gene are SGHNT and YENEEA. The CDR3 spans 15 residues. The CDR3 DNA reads TGTGCCAGCAGCCCCTGGACTAGCTCCTATAATGAGCAGTTCTTC. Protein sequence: CASSPWTSSYNEQFF.

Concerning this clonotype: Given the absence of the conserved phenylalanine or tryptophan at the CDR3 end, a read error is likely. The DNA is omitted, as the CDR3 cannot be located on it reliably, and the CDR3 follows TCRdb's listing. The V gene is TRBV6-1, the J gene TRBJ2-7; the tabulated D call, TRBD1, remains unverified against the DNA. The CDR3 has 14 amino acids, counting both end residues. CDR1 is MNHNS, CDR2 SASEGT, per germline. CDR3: CTSSTGTGGLRRYL.

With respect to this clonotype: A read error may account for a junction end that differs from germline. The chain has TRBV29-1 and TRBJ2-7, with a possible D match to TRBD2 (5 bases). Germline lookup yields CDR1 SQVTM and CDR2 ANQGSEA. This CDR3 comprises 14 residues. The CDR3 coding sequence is TGTAGCGTAATCCCCCAGCCGGGCGGCCACGAGCAGTACTTC. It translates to CSVIPQPGGHEQYF.

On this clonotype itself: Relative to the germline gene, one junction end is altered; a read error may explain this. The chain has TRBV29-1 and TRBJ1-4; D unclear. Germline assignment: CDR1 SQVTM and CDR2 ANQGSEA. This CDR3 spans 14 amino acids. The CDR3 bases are TGCGGCGTCGGAAAGGGTGGGACTAATGAAAAACTGTTTTTT. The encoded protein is CGVGKGGTNEKLFF. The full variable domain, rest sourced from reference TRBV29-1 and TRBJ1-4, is SAVISQKPSRDICQRGTSLTIQCQVDSQVTMMFWYRQQPGQSLTLIATANQGSEATYESGFVIDKFPISRPNLTFSTLTVSNMSPEDSSIYLCGVGKGGTNEKLFFGSGTQLSVL.

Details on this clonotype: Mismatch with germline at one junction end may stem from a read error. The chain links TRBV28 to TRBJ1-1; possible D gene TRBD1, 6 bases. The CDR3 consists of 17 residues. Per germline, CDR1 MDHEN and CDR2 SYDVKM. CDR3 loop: CVSNKDRLSQMNTEAFF. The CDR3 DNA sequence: TGTGTCAGCAACAAAGACAGGCTATCTCAAATGAACACTGAAGCTTTCTTT. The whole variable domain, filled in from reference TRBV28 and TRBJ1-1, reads DVKVTQSSRYLVKRTGEKVFLECVQDMDHENMFWYRQDPGLGLRLIYFSYDVKMKEKGDIPEGYSVSREKKERFSLILESASTNQTSMYLCVSNKDRLSQMNTEAFFGQGTRLTVV.

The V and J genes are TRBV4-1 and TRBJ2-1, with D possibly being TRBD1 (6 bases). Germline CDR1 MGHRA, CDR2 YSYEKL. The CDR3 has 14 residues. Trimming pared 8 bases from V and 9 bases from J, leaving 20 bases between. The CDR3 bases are TGCGCCAGCCGCCCGGGGAAGGGGGATGGTGAGCAGTTCTTC. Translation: CASRPGKGDGEQFF.

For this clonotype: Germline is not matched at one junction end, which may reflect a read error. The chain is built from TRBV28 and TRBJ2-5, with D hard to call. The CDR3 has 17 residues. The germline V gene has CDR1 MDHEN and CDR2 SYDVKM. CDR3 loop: CTRSMTTNKEGQETQYF. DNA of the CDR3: TGTACCAGGAGCATGACGACCAACAAGGAAGGCCAAGAGACCCAGTACTTC.

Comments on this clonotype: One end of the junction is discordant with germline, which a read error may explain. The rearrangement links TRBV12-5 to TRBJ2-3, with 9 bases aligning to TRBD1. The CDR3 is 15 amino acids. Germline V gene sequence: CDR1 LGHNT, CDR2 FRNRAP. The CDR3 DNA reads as TGTGCTAGTGGTGCCGGGACAGGGACTTTAGATGCGCAGTATTTT. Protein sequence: CASGAGTGTLDAQYF.

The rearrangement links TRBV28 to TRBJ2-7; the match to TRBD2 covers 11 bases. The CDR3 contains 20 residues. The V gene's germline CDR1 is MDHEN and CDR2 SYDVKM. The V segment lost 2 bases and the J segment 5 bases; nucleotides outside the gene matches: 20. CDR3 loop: CASSLRVRASLAGGGHEQYF. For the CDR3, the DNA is TGTGCCAGCAGTTTACGGGTCAGGGCCTCGCTAGCGGGAGGCGGACACGAGCAGTACTTC.

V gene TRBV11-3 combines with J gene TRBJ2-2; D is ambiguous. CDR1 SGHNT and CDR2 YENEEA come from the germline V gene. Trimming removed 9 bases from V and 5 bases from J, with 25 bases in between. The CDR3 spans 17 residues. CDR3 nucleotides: TGTGCCAGTAGCCCCCATCAATCGACATCGAGTACCGGGGAGCTGTTTTTT. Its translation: CASSPHQSTSSTGELFF.

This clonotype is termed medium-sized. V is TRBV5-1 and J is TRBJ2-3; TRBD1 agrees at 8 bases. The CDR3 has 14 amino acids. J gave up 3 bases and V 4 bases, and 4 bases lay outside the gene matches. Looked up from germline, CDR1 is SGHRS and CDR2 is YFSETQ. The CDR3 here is CASSQDRATDTQYF. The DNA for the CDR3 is TGCGCCAGCAGCCAGGACAGGGCGACAGATACGCAGTATTTT.

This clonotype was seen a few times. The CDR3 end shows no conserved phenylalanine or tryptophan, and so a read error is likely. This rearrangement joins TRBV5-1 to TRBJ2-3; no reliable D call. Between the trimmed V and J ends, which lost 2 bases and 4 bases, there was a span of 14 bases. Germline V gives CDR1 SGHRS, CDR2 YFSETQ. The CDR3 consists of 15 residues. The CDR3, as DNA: TGCGCCAGCAGCTTCGTCCCTAACCCCGCAGATACGCAGTATTTG. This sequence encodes CASSFVPNPADTQYL.

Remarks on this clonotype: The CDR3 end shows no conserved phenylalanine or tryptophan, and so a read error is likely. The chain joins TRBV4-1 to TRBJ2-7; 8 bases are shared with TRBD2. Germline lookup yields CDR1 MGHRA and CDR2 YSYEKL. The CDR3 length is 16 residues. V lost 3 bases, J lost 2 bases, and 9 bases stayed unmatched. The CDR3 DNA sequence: TGCGCCAGCAGCCAGAGAGCGGGAGTGTATACCTACGAGCAGTACTTG. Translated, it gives CASSQRAGVYTYEQYL.

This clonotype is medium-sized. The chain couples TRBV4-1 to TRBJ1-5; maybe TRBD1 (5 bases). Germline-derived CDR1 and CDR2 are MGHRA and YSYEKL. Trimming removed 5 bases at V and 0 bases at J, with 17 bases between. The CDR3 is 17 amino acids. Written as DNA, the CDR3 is TGCGCCAGCAGCACAGGAGTAACTTTGAATAGCAATCAGCCCCAGCATTTT. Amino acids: CASSTGVTLNSNQPQHF.

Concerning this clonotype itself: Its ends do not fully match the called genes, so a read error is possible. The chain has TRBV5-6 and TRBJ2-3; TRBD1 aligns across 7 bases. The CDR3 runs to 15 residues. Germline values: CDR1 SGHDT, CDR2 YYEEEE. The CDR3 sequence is CASSLPGQDTDTHYF. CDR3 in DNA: TGTGCCAGCAGCTTGCCCGGACAGGACACAGATACGCATTATTTT.

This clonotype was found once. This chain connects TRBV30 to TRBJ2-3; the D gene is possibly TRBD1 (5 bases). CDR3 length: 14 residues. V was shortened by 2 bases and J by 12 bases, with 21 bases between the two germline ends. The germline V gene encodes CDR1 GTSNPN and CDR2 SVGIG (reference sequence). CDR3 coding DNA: TGTGCCTGGAGTTCGTGGCAGGGAAGAGGTACACAGTATTTT. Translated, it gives CAWSSWQGRGTQYF.

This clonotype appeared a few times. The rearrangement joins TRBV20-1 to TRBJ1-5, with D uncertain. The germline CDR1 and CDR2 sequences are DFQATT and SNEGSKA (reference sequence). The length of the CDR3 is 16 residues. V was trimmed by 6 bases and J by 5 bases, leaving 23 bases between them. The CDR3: CSAITLRNSVDQPQHF. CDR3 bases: TGCAGTGCCATTACACTCCGGAACAGCGTTGATCAGCCCCAGCATTTT.

The DNA of the CDR3 is TGTGCCAGCAACAAGCCAAGTCAGCCCCAGCATTTT. Its translation: CASNKPSQPQHF. The chain joins TRBV6-6 to TRBJ1-5; no clear D. The CDR3 sequence is 12 residues long. Trimming stripped 7 bases from V and 6 bases from J, with 10 bases between. Germline V gene sequence: CDR1 MNHNY, CDR2 SVGAGI (reference sequence).

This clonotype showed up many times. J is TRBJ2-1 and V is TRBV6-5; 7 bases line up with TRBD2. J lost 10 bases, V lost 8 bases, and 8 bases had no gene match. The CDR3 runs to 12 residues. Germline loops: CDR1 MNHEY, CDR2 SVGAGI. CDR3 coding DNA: TGTGCCAGCTCCTCTAGCGGATGGGAGCAGTTCTTC. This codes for CASSSSGWEQFF.

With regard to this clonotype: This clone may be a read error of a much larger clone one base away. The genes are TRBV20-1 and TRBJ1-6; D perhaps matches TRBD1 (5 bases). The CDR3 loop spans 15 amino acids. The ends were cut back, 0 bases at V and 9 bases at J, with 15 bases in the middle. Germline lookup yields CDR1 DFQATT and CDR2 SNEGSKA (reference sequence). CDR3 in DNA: TGCAGTGCTAGAGATTTTGGGAGAGGGGTTTCACCCCTCCACTTT. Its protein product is CSARDFGRGVSPLHF.

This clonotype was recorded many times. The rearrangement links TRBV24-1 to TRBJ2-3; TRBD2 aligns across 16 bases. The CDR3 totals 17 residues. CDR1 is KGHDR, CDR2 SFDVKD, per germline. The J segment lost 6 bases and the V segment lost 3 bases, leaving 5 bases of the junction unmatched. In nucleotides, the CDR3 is TGTGCCACCAGTGATACGGGACTAGCGGGAGGGGTGGATACGCAGTATTTT. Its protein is CATSDTGLAGGVDTQYF.

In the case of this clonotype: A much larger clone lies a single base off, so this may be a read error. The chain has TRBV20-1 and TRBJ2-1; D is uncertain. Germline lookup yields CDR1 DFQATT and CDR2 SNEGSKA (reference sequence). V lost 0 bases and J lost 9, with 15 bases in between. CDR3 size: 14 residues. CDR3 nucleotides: TGCAGTGCTAGAGATCCGAATGGTAGGAGTGAGCAGTTCTTC. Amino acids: CSARDPNGRSEQFF.